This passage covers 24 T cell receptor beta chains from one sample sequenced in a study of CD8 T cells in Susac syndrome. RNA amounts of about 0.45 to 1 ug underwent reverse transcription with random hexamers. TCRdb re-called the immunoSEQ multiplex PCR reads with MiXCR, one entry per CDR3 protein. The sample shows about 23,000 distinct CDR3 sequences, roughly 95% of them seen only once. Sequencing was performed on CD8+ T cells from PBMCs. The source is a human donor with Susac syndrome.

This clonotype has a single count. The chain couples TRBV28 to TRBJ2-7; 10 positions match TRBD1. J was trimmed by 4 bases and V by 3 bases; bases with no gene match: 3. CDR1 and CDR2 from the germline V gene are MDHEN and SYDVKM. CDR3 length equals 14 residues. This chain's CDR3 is CASSFAGQGYEQYF. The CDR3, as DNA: TGTGCCAGCAGTTTCGCGGGACAGGGGTACGAGCAGTACTTC. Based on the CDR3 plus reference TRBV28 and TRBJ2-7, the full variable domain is DVKVTQSSRYLVKRTGEKVFLECVQDMDHENMFWYRQDPGLGLRLIYFSYDVKMKEKGDIPEGYSVSREKKERFSLILESASTNQTSMYLCASSFAGQGYEQYFGPGTRLTVT.

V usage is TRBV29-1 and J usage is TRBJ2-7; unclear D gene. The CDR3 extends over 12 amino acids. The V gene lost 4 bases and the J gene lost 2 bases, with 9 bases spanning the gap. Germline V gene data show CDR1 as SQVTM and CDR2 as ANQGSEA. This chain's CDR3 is CSVGTGAYEQYF. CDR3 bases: TGCAGCGTTGGTACGGGCGCCTACGAGCAGTACTTC.

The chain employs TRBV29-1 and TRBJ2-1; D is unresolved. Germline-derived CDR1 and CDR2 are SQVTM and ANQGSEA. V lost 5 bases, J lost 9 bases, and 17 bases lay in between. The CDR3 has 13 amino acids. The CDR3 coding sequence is TGCAGCGTTCGAAGGCCAAACGAGGTTGAGCAGTTCTTC. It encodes CSVRRPNEVEQFF.

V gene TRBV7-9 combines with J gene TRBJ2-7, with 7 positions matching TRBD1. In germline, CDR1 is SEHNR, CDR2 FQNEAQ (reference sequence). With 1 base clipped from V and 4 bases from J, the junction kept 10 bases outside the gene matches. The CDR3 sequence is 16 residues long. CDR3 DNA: TGTGCCAGCAGCTTAGGCTACGGGACAGCAAATTACGAGCAGTACTTC. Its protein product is CASSLGYGTANYEQYF.

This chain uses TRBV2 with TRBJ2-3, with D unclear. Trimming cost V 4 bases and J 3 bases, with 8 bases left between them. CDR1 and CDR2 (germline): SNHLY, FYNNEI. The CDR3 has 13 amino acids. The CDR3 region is CASSVSPTDTQYF. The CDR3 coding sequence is TGTGCCAGCAGTGTATCACCTACAGATACGCAGTATTTT.

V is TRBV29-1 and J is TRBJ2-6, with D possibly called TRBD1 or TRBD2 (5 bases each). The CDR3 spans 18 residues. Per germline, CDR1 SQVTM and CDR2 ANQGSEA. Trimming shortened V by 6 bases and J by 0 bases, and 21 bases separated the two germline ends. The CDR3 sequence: CSVVIPFGGVSGANVLTF. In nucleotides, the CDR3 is TGCAGCGTCGTAATCCCCTTTGGGGGAGTCTCTGGGGCCAACGTCCTGACTTTC.

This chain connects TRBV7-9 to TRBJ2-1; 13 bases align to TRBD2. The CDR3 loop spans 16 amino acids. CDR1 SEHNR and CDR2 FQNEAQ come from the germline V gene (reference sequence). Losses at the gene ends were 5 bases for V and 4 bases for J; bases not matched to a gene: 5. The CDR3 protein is CASSRTSGGEYNEQFF. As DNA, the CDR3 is TGTGCCAGCAGCCGGACTAGCGGGGGAGAATACAATGAGCAGTTCTTC.

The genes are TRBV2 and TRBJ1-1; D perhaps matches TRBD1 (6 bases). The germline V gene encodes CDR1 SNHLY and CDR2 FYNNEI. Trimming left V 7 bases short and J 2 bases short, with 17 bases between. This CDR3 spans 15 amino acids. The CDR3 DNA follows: TGTGCCAGCATTCCCCCTGGGGGGCTAAACACTGAAGCTTTCTTT. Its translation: CASIPPGGLNTEAFF.

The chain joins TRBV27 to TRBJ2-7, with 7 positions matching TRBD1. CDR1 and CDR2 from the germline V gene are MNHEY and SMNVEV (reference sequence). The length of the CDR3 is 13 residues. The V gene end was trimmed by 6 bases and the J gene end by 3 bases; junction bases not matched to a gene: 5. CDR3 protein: CASSRDSLYEQYF. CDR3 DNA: TGTGCCAGCAGCCGGGACAGTCTCTACGAGCAGTACTTC.

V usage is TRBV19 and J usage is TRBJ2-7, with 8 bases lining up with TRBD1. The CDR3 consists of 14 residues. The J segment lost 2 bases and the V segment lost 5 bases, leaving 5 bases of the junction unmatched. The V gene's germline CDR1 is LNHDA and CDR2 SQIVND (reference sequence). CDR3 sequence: CASSYGTGAYEQYF. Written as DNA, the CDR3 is TGTGCCAGTAGTTACGGGACAGGAGCCTACGAGCAGTACTTC.

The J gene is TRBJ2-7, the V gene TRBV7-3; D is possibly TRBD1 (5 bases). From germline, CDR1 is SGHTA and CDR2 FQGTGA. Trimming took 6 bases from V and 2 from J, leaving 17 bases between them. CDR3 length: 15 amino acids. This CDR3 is CASRPPDIQTYEQYF. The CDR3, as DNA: TGTGCCAGCAGACCCCCGGACATCCAAACCTACGAGCAGTACTTC.

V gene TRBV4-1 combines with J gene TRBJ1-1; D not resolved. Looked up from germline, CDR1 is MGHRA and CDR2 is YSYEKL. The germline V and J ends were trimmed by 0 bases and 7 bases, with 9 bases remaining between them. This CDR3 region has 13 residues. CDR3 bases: TGCGCCAGCAGCCAAGAACGAGGAGGTGAAGCTTTCTTT. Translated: CASSQERGGEAFF.

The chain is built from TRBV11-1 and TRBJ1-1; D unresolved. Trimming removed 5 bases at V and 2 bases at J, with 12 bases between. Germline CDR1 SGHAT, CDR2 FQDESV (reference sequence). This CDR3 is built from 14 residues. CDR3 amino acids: CASSLPEGNTEAFF. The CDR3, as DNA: TGTGCCAGCAGCCTCCCCGAGGGAAACACTGAAGCTTTCTTT.

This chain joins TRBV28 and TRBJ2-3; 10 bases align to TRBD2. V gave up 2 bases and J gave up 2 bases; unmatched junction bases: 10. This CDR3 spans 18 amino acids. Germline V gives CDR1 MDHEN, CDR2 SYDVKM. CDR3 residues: CASSLLAGETRNTDTQYF. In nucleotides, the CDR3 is TGTGCCAGCAGTTTACTAGCGGGGGAGACCCGGAACACAGATACGCAGTATTTT.

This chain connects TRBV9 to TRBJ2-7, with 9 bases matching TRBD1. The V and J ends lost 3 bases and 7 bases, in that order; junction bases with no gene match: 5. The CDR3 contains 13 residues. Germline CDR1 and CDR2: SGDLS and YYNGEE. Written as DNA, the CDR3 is TGTGCCAGCAGCGCCGGGACAGGGACGGAGCAGTACTTC. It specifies CASSAGTGTEQYF.

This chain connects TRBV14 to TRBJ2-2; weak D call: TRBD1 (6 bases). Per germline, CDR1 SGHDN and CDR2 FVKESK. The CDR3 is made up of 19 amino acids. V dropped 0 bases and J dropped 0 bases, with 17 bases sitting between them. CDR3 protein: CASSQDLGALRPNTGELFF. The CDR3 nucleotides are TGTGCCAGCAGCCAAGACCTGGGGGCTTTAAGACCGAACACCGGGGAGCTGTTTTTT.

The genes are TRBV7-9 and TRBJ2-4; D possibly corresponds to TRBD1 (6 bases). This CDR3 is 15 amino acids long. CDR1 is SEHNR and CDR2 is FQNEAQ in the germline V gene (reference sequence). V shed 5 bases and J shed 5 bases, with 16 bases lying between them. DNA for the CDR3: TGTGCCAGCAGCCCCCGGACAGCGATTGAAAACATTCAGTACTTC. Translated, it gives CASSPRTAIENIQYF.

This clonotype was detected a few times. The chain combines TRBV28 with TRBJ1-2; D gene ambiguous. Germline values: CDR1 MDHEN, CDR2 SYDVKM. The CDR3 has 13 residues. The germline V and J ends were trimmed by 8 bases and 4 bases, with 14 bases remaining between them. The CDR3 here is CASGPGGIYGYTF. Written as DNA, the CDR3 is TGTGCCAGCGGCCCCGGCGGGATCTATGGCTACACCTTC.

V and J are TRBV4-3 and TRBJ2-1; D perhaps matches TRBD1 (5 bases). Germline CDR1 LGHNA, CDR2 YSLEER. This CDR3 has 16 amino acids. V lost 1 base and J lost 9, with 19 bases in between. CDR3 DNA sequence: TGCGCCAGCAGCCAAGTACCCAGGGTTACCGGCGGTGAGCAGTTCTTC. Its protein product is CASSQVPRVTGGEQFF.

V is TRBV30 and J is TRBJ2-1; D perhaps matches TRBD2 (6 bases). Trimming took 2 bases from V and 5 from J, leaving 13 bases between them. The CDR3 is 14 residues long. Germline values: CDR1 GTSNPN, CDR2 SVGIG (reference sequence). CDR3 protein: CAWSPLAFDNEQFF. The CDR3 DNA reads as TGTGCCTGGAGTCCACTAGCTTTTGACAATGAGCAGTTCTTC. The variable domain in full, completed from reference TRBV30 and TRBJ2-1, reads SQTIHQWPATLVQPVGSPLSLECTVEGTSNPNLYWYRQAAGRGLQLLFYSVGIGQISSEVPQNLSASRPQDRQFILSSKKLLLSDSGFYLCAWSPLAFDNEQFFGPGTRLTVL.

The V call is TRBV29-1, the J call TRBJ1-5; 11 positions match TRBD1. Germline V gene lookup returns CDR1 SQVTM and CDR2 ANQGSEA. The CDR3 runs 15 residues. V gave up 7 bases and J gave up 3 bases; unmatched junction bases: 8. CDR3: CSAPRDRGFNQPQHF. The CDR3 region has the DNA TGCAGCGCTCCCCGGGACAGGGGGTTCAATCAGCCCCAGCATTTT. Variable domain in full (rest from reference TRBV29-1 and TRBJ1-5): SAVISQKPSRDICQRGTSLTIQCQVDSQVTMMFWYRQQPGQSLTLIATANQGSEATYESGFVIDKFPISRPNLTFSTLTVSNMSPEDSSIYLCSAPRDRGFNQPQHFGDGTRLSIL.

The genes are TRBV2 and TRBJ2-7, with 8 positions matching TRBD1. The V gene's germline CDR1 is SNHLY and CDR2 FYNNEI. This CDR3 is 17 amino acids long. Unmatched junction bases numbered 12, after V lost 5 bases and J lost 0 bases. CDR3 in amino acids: CASSLRKGTGTSYEQYF. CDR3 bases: TGTGCCAGCAGTCTCCGGAAGGGGACAGGAACCTCCTACGAGCAGTACTTC.

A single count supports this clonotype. CDR3: CSAGIQETQYF. The CDR3 nucleotides read TGCAGTGCAGGGATCCAAGAGACCCAGTACTTC. The rearrangement links TRBV29-1 to TRBJ2-5, with a possible D match to TRBD1 (5 bases). The CDR3 totals 11 residues. Germline CDR1 reads SQVTM; CDR2 reads ANQGSEA. Combining the CDR3 with reference TRBV29-1 and TRBJ2-5 gives the whole variable domain SAVISQKPSRDICQRGTSLTIQCQVDSQVTMMFWYRQQPGQSLTLIATANQGSEATYESGFVIDKFPISRPNLTFSTLTVSNMSPEDSSIYLCSAGIQETQYFGPGTRLLVL.

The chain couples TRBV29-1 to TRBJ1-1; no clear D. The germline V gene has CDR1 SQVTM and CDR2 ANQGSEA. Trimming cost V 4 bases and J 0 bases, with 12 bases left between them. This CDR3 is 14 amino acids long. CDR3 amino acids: CSVGGGPVNTEAFF. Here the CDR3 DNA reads TGCAGCGTTGGGGGAGGGCCAGTGAACACTGAAGCTTTCTTT.